This TCR beta chain was obtained from a study of Graves' ophthalmopathy and Graves' hyperthyroidism. Notes on the study in general: Blood was where most expanded thyroid clonotypes above 0.001 frequency also turned up.

CDR3 length equals 15 residues. Germline V gene data show CDR1 as ENHRY and CDR2 as SYGVKD. V shed 2 bases and J shed 5 bases, with 15 bases lying between them. Additional autoimmune diseases, uncontrolled infections, pregnancy or lactation disqualified patients. The starting material, 10 ml of fresh peripheral blood, provided the PBMCs. Comments on this clonotype: Its antigen is not known.

For repertoire sequencing, the TCR beta CDR3 regions were amplified from RNA transcripts. HTBI-primed RT-PCR formed the first round, and a multiplex PCR formed the second. Via MiXCR, TCRdb re-called the multiplex PCR reads, giving one row per CDR3 protein. The sample includes more than 150,000 distinct CDR3 sequences, 37% of them seen just once. This chain links TRBV10-3 with TRBJ2-5; D is perhaps TRBD1 (5 bases). Material for sequencing was peripheral blood. This TCR came from a woman aged 40 to 50 with Graves' ophthalmopathy. CDR3 region: CAISELMFSGETQYF. The CDR3 bases are TGTGCCATCAGTGAGCTTATGTTTTCAGGGGAGACCCAGTACTTC.